This T cell receptor beta chain was captured by sequencing in a study of Tregs in tolerant kidney transplant recipients. Overall study results and limits: In tolerant patients, donor-specific Tregs outgrew total Tregs, suggesting antigen-driven expansion. The small number of patients limits these findings pending further validation.

Notes on this clone: The antigen is undetermined. The DNA ends 3 residues before the CDR3 does, and the rest of the CDR3 is filled in from the germline J gene.

The V end lost 2 bases, the J end lost 2 bases, and 10 bases lay between the germline ends. Germline V gene sequence: CDR1 KGHSH, CDR2 LQKENI. The CDR3 contains 15 residues. Produced via immunoSEQ multiplex PCR; TCRdb's table is partial and in-frame only. The sample holds 48,000 or so clones. Unstimulated regulatory T cells (CD4+CD25+CD127-), CD4+CD25- non-regulatory cells, CD4 and CD8 cells were FACS-sorted from thawed PBMCs. Sequencing was performed on CD4+ T cells from blood, taken before the transplant. This receptor was identified in a human donor who received a combined kidney and bone marrow transplant. This chain uses TRBV18 with TRBJ2-1, with TRBD2 as a possible D gene (5 bases). CDR3 DNA, as far as it was read: TGTGCCAGCTCACCAAGTCTAGCCCCCTACAATGAG. It translates to CASSPSLAPYNE. The CDR3, in full, reads CASSPSLAPYNEQFF.